This entry lists 6 T cell receptor beta chains sequenced from one sample in a study of Graves' ophthalmopathy and Graves' hyperthyroidism (dated by TCRdb to the late 2010s). These reads were obtained on an Illumina HiSeq 2000. For repertoire sequencing, the TCR beta CDR3 regions were amplified from RNA transcripts. HTBI primers and the Qiagen OneStep RT-PCR kit were used in a first-round RT-PCR, which was followed by a second-round multiplex PCR, size selection and purification. TCRdb reprocessed the public reads (quality trimming at Q25 with fastp, clone calling with MiXCR) and kept in-frame beta chains. Every CDR3 protein is listed once, alongside the most common genes and DNA of its rows. The sample data list 600,000 to 700,000 distinct CDR3 sequences, and roughly two fifths of these were observed just once. Together, the top ten hold 3.3% of the sample. What was sequenced was peripheral blood. The receptors originated from an adult man with Graves' ophthalmopathy.

This chain connects TRBV6-1 to TRBJ1-2, with D unresolved. Deletions cut 0 bases from V and 4 bases from J, with 6 bases between. CDR3 length equals 13 residues. CDR1 MNHNS and CDR2 SASEGT come from the germline V gene. The CDR3 loop is CASSEASIYGYTF. CDR3 coding DNA: TGTGCCAGCAGTGAAGCATCTATCTATGGCTACACCTTC.

This chain connects TRBV12-3 or TRBV12-4 to TRBJ2-7, with 7 bases fitting TRBD1. The J call is in doubt because the DNA end fits TRBJ2-1 better. CDR3 length: 13 residues. CDR3 sequence (DNA): TGTGCCAGCAGTGGGGACAGCCACAATGAGCAGTTCTTC. Translated: CASSGDSHNEQFF.

The CDR3 protein is CATSDGETWADGRPNSNQPQHF. CDR3 DNA: TGTGCCACCAGTGATGGAGAAACCTGGGCGGACGGCCGACCGAATAGCAATCAGCCCCAGCATTTT. The chain combines TRBV24-1 with TRBJ1-5, with unresolved D. The CDR3 has 22 residues. V was cut by 3 bases and J by 0 bases, with 29 bases left in between. Germline V CDR1 and CDR2: KGHDR, SFDVKD.

The chain is built from TRBV2 and TRBJ1-2, with D possibly TRBD1 on 6 matching bases. The V gene's germline CDR1 is SNHLY and CDR2 FYNNEI. The CDR3 has 11 residues. V was clipped by 7 bases and J by 6 bases, with 9 bases between them. The chain's CDR3 is CASMGADGYTF. The CDR3 region has the DNA TGTGCCAGCATGGGGGCGGATGGCTACACCTTC.

This clonotype came up many times. The chain is built from TRBV10-2 and TRBJ1-2; D remains ambiguous. V gave up 7 bases and J gave up 5 bases, with 14 bases separating them. Germline V lookup: CDR1 WSHSY, CDR2 SAAADI. The CDR3 contains 13 residues. This chain's CDR3 is CASKGSTIYGYTF. Here the CDR3 DNA reads TGCGCCAGCAAGGGTTCTACCATTTATGGCTACACCTTC.

The V and J genes are TRBV29-1 and TRBJ2-5; D may match TRBD1 or TRBD2 (5 bases each). The CDR3 contains 13 residues. Germline CDR1 and CDR2: SQVTM and ANQGSEA. The germline V and J ends were trimmed by 7 bases and 9 bases, with 21 bases remaining between them. CDR3 region: CSARFGTGQPQYF. The CDR3 coding sequence is TGCAGCGCCCGCTTTGGGACGGGTCAGCCCCAGTACTTC.